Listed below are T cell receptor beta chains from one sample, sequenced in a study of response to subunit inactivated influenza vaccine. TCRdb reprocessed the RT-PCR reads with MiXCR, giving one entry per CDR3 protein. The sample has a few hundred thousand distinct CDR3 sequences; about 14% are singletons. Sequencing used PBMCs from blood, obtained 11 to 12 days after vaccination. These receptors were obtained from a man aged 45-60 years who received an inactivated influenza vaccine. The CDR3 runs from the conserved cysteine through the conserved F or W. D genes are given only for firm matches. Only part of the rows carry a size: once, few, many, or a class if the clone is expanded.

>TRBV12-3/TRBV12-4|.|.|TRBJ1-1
CASRSSLGTEAFF
TGTGCCAGCAGGTCCTCCCTGGGGACTGAAGCTTTCTTT
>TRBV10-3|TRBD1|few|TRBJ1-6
CAISESKRQGNNSPLHF
TGTGCCATCAGTGAGTCGAAAAGACAGGGGAATAATTCACCCCTCCACTTT
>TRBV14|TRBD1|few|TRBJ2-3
CASSQRRGGADTQYF
TGTGCCAGCAGCCAACGGAGAGGGGGCGCAGATACGCAGTATTTT
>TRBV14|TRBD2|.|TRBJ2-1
CASSKLAGGYNEQFF
TGTGCCAGCAGCAAACTAGCGGGAGGCTACAATGAGCAGTTCTTC
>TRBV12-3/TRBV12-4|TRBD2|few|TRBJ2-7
CASSFDPRASGGTYEQYF
TGTGCCAGCAGTTTTGATCCCCGGGCTAGCGGGGGAACCTACGAGCAGTACTTC
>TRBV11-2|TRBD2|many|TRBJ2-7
CASSLVASSGGAGSTYEQYF
TGTGCCAGCAGCTTAGTGGCGTCTAGCGGGGGGGCTGGTTCAACCTACGAGCAGTACTTC
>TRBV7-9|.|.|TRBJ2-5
CASSLSGRGQTQYF
TGTGCCAGCAGCTTATCGGGCAGGGGTCAGACCCAGTACTTC
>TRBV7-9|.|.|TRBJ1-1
CASSFSTDSNTEAFF
TGTGCCAGCAGCTTTTCCACGGACAGTAACACTGAAGCTTTCTTT
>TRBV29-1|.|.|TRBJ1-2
CSVAEVGGYTF
TGCAGCGTTGCGGAGGTGGGGGGCTACACCTTC
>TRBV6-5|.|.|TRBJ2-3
CASSYSWVGSLERTDTQYF
TGTGCCAGCAGTTACTCGTGGGTCGGGAGTTTGGAAAGGACAGATACGCAGTATTTT
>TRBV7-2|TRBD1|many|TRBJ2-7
CASSLTGTGPYEQYF
TGTGCCAGCAGCTTAACCGGGACAGGGCCCTACGAGCAGTACTTC
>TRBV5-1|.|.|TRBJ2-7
CASSLLVGTSYEQYF
TGCGCCAGCAGCCTGCTGGTGGGGACATCCTACGAGCAGTACTTC
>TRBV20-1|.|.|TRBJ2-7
CSAIIYEQYF
TGCAGTGCTATCATCTACGAGCAGTACTTC
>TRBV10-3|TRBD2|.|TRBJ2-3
CAIEDVPGASGGPTDTQYF
TGTGCCATCGAAGATGTCCCCGGGGCTAGCGGGGGCCCCACAGATACGCAGTATTTT
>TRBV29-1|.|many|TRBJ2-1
CSARLSANEQFF
TGCAGCGCCCGTTTGAGTGCCAATGAGCAGTTCTTC
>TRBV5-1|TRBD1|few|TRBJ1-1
CASSLVRTGGMNTEAFF
TGCGCCAGCAGCTTGGTCCGTACAGGGGGCATGAACACTGAAGCTTTCTTT
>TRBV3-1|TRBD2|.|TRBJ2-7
CASSLSSGRGEQYF
TGTGCCAGCAGCCTTTCTAGCGGGAGAGGCGAGCAGTACTTC
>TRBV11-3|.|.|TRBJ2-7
CASSLVGGAEQYF
TGTGCCAGCAGCTTAGTGGGGGGGGCCGAGCAGTACTTC
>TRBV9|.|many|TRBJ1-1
CASSPQNTEAFF
TGTGCCAGCAGCCCTCAGAACACTGAAGCTTTCTTT
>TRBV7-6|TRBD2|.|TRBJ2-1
CASSLPGLATYNEQFF
TGTGCCAGCAGCTTACCCGGACTAGCGACCTACAATGAGCAGTTCTTC
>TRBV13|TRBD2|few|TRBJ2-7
CASSAGTSGNYEQYF
TGTGCCAGCAGCGCCGGGACTAGCGGGAACTACGAGCAGTACTTC
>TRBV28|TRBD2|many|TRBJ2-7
CASSLTSGRREQYF
TGTGCCAGCAGTTTGACTAGCGGGAGGCGAGAGCAGTACTTC
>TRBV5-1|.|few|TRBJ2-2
CASSLGYGSGTGELFF
TGCGCCAGCAGCTTGGGGTACGGGAGTGGCACCGGGGAGCTGTTTTTT
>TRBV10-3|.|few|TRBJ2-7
CAIGAKYEQYF
TGTGCCATCGGGGCAAAGTACGAGCAGTACTTC
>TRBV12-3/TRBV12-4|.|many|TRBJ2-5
CASSFGLRKETQYF
TGTGCCAGCAGTTTCGGCCTACGGAAAGAGACCCAGTACTTC
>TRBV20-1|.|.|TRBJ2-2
CSAVRGAGELFF
TGCAGTGCTGTCAGGGGGGCCGGGGAGCTGTTTTTT